This TCR beta chain was identified during a study of cytomegalovirus exposure and HLA in healthy donors. Study in general: A preliminary data release comprised about 85 million unique TCRs obtained from HLA-typed donors.

Whole-study findings and limits: TCR beta chains numbering 164 were designated cytomegalovirus-associated.

Primers included in the PCR were 60 Vbeta and 13 Jbeta primers. Generated by immunoSEQ multiplex PCR, the TCRdb table keeps only in-frame clones and is missing some. The table has roughly 170,000 clones, around 81% seen once. This clone was detected a few times. Antigen unknown. Trimming stripped 0 bases from V and 5 bases from J, with 13 bases between. The germline gives CDR1 GTSNPN, CDR2 SVGIG (reference sequence). This CDR3 has 14 amino acids. Sequenced input: PBMCs. This chain joins TRBV30 and TRBJ1-2; D is ambiguous. The clonotype comes from a woman aged 30 to 39 in good health and CMV-seronegative. The CDR3 nucleotides read TGTGCCTGGAGTGTAGGCGGGCACGGTTATGGCTACACCTTC. Encoded protein: CAWSVGGHGYGYTF.